This TCR beta chain appears in the sequencing data of a study of cytomegalovirus exposure and HLA in healthy donors. Study-level findings and limits: It is likely that the observed cluster of highly shared sequence variants was a sequencing artifact. About 87% or about 30% of the time was how often most TCR beta V segments were productive, according to an earlier analysis.

Primers: 60 Vbeta forward and 13 Jbeta reverse. Sequenced by immunoSEQ multiplex PCR; TCRdb stores in-frame clones only, minus some. This sample yields hundreds of thousands of clones, of which 80% to 90% are seen a single time; 2% to 3% belongs to the top ten. About this clone: Its target is unknown.

The junction had 9 bases not matched to a gene; V was cut back by 6 bases and J by 8 bases. CDR3 size: 14 residues. Germline V gene data show CDR1 as MNHEY and CDR2 as SVGAGI. This receptor was taken from a woman under 30 in good health and CMV-seronegative. The rearrangement joins TRBV6-5 to TRBJ2-1, with 8 bases matching TRBD1. Material: PBMCs. This chain's CDR3 is CASSLRTGFDEQFF. CDR3 in DNA: TGTGCCAGCAGCCTCCGGACAGGGTTCGATGAGCAGTTCTTC.